A selection of T cell receptor beta chains follows, all from one sample in a study of metastatic and nonmetastatic thyroid tumors. TCRdb re-analyzed the PCR reads using MiXCR. The table lists 30,000 to 35,000 clones, 15% to 20% of them singletons. Source material: blood. These receptors originate from a female donor with papillary thyroid cancer or a benign thyroid nodule (not recorded which). Some clones in this sample may be carry-over from other donors' samples. CDR3s leave out the opening cysteine and the closing phenylalanine or tryptophan. Fields, in order: V gene, J gene, CDR3 protein.

TRBV5-5,TRBJ2-1,ASSSGTLGRNEQF
TRBV10-2,TRBJ1-3,ASTHSGNTIY
TRBV10-2,TRBJ1-1,ASSGQGRVEAF
TRBV20-1,TRBJ2-5,SARDSWGRETQY
TRBV28,TRBJ1-5,ASSLLAVNSNQPQH
TRBV6-1,TRBJ1-2,ASSDSGSRGYT
TRBV10-3,TRBJ2-7,AISEAWDTSYEQY
TRBV15,TRBJ2-7,ATSRDRGAGSYEQY
TRBV4-1,TRBJ2-3,ASSQSGGPAPTDTQY
TRBV19,TRBJ1-1,ASSIRQGGTEAF
TRBV3-1,TRBJ1-4,ASSQEAGTGYEKLF
TRBV19,TRBJ2-3,ASKTGSPTDTQY
TRBV6-1,TRBJ1-2,ASSAGGSILDYT
TRBV9,TRBJ1-6,ASSADSSSPLH
TRBV11-2,TRBJ2-6,ASREWGVGANVLT
TRBV27,TRBJ2-3,ASSLWGTDTQY
TRBV11-2,TRBJ2-1,ATSDRGSYNEQF
TRBV20-1,TRBJ2-7,SARPTSSYEQY
TRBV19,TRBJ1-2,ASSIAGNYGYT
TRBV30,TRBJ2-2,AHSFSGDTGELF
TRBV29-1,TRBJ2-1,SVSSRSYNEQF
TRBV7-3,TRBJ1-1,ASSPRRNTEAF
TRBV5-6,TRBJ2-7,ASSFGDLYEQY
TRBV6-1,TRBJ2-3,ASSVGRGLTDTQY
TRBV30,TRBJ2-2,AWRTLGELF
TRBV6-2/TRBV6-3,TRBJ1-2,ASSYRVDIPGYT
TRBV20-1,TRBJ1-4,SIRIGPFNEKLF
TRBV5-1,TRBJ2-7,ASSLGPDGGRYEQY
TRBV5-1,TRBJ1-1,ASSLNVNTEAF
TRBV6-1,TRBJ2-7,ASSLVGQGGYEQY
TRBV5-1,TRBJ2-7,ASSLGGVHEQY
TRBV28,TRBJ1-4,ASSFEGREKLF
TRBV28,TRBJ2-7,ASSALTGGAGYEQY
TRBV14,TRBJ1-4,ASSLGPSTNEKLF
TRBV3-1,TRBJ1-6,ANSRGQGPPPLH
TRBV12-3/TRBV12-4,TRBJ1-2,ASRTTGGYGYT